This TCR beta chain was retrieved from a study of T cells in Graves' hyperthyroidism and ophthalmopathy. The study, taken as a whole, reports: Also found in blood were most expanded thyroid clonotypes above 0.001.

TCR beta CDR3 sequences were amplified from RNA transcripts. HTBI primers were the set used in a first-round RT-PCR of the TCR CDR3. TCRdb recomputed calls from the multiplex PCR reads with MiXCR, one row per CDR3 protein. The sample has about 270,000 distinct CDR3 sequences, approximately 25% seen once; the top ten hold about a third. This clonotype was counted ten times or more. Its matching antigen is unknown. Germline V gene sequence: CDR1 SNHLY, CDR2 FYNNEI. The length of the CDR3 is 14 residues. Trimming removed 4 bases from V and 4 bases from J, with 13 bases in between. Specimen: blood. This TCR was sampled from a middle-aged woman with Graves' ophthalmopathy. The chain recombines TRBV2 with TRBJ1-1; D gene unclear. The CDR3 DNA reads TGTGCCAGCAGTGTTACGGGAGGGCGCACTGAAGCTTTCTTT. Translation: CASSVTGGRTEAFF.